This T cell receptor beta chain was sequenced during a study of T cell changes during pregnancy in multiple sclerosis. Some clones are missing from TCRdb's copy, which holds only in-frame ones; the method was immunoSEQ multiplex PCR. The sample consists of tens of thousands of clones, 90% to 95% of them appearing once. The CDR3 totals 12 residues. The germline CDR1 and CDR2 sequences are MNHNS and SASEGT. V was trimmed by 11 bases and J by 1 base, leaving 11 bases between them. This material consisted of peripheral blood, taken after pregnancy. The source is a female donor in good health, enrolled as a control in a pregnancy study. The chain has TRBV6-1 and TRBJ2-5; D call uncertain. CDR3: CASAPLQETQYF. The CDR3 nucleotides are TGTGCCTCCGCGCCACTCCAAGAGACCCAGTACTTC.